These 26 T cell receptor beta chains were sequenced from one sample in a study of T cell responses to AZD1222 COVID-19 vaccine. TCRdb's table, derived via immunoSEQ multiplex PCR, lists solely in-frame clones and lacks some. The sample carries approximately 110,000 clones, roughly nine tenths recorded once. This specimen was peripheral blood, taken on day 0 of AZD1222 vaccination. The receptors stem from an adult in good health.

The chain has TRBV29-1 and TRBJ2-2; D uncertain. V gave up 3 bases and J gave up 2 bases, with 7 bases separating them. The CDR3 spans 13 residues. Germline V gene data show CDR1 as SQVTM and CDR2 as ANQGSEA. CDR3 bases: TGCAGCGTTGAGGGCAAAAACACCGGGGAGCTGTTTTTT. Translating gives CSVEGKNTGELFF.

The chain has TRBV7-7 and TRBJ1-1; D may be TRBD1 (5 bases). V dropped 4 bases and J dropped 3 bases, with 15 bases sitting between them. Germline V gene sequence: CDR1 SSHAT, CDR2 FNYEAQ (reference sequence). This CDR3 is 15 amino acids long. The chain's CDR3 is CASSSQRDGYTEAFF. The CDR3 DNA is TGTGCCAGCAGCTCCCAACGGGACGGGTACACTGAAGCTTTCTTT.

This clone was observed a single time. The chain links TRBV4-1 to TRBJ2-1; no clear D. The CDR3 totals 12 residues. V dropped 1 base and J dropped 10 bases, with 8 bases sitting between them. Germline V gene lookup returns CDR1 MGHRA and CDR2 YSYEKL. CDR3 DNA sequence: TGCGCCAGCAGCCAAGGGGCTAGGGAGCAGTTCTTC. It is translated as CASSQGAREQFF.

The CDR3 nucleotides read TGTGCCAGCAGCCAGGAGCGGGAGAGGGGGAATGAGCAGTTCTTC. Protein: CASSQERERGNEQFF. V and J are TRBV5-4 and TRBJ2-1, with 8 bases aligning to TRBD2. The germline V gene encodes CDR1 SGHNT and CDR2 YYREEE (reference sequence). Trimming at V came to 4 bases and at J to 7 bases, leaving 10 bases not matched to a gene. This CDR3 region has 15 residues.

A single count supports this clone. The rearrangement joins TRBV29-1 to TRBJ1-5; TRBD1 matches 10 bases. V lost 6 bases to trimming and J lost 9 bases; unmatched junction nucleotides: 11. Germline V gene lookup returns CDR1 SQVTM and CDR2 ANQGSEA. The CDR3 contains 14 residues. CDR3 residues: CSVVTGGPDRPQHF. The CDR3 DNA follows: TGCAGCGTGGTGACAGGGGGCCCCGACAGGCCCCAGCATTTT. The full variable domain, in which reference TRBV29-1 and TRBJ1-5 provide the parts outside the CDR3, is SAVISQKPSRDICQRGTSLTIQCQVDSQVTMMFWYRQQPGQSLTLIATANQGSEATYESGFVIDKFPISRPNLTFSTLTVSNMSPEDSSIYLCSVVTGGPDRPQHFGDGTRLSIL.

This chain joins TRBV6-5 and TRBJ1-1; D is uncertain. The CDR3 spans 14 residues. V dropped 0 bases and J dropped 0 bases, with 5 bases sitting between them. Germline CDR1 MNHEY, CDR2 SVGAGI. The CDR3 here is CASSYSRVNTEAFF. CDR3 bases: TGTGCCAGCAGTTACTCACGTGTGAACACTGAAGCTTTCTTT.

The chain is built from TRBV27 and TRBJ2-3; the match to TRBD2 covers 8 bases. The ends lost 3 bases at V and 2 bases at J; junction bases unmatched: 7. This CDR3 region has 16 residues. Germline CDR1 and CDR2: MNHEY and SMNVEV (reference sequence). The CDR3 loop reads CASSFVPAGATDTQYF. CDR3 bases: TGTGCCAGCAGTTTCGTCCCAGCGGGGGCCACAGATACGCAGTATTTT.

This sequence joins TRBV27 and TRBJ1-1, with TRBD1 matching 10 bases. V lost 8 bases and J lost 2; bases outside the gene matches: 17. The CDR3 has 18 residues. Germline V gene data show CDR1 as MNHEY and CDR2 as SMNVEV (reference sequence). CDR3 loop: CASYFSLYPTGGNTEAFF. The CDR3 DNA follows: TGTGCCAGCTACTTCAGTCTATATCCGACAGGGGGCAACACTGAAGCTTTCTTT.

The gene calls are TRBV29-1 and TRBJ2-1; D gene uncertain. The germline CDR1 and CDR2 sequences are SQVTM and ANQGSEA. The ends were cut back, 6 bases at V and 0 bases at J, with 12 bases in the middle. The CDR3 covers 14 residues. CDR3 loop: CSVKDPSSYNEQFF. CDR3 bases: TGCAGCGTCAAGGACCCTAGCTCCTACAATGAGCAGTTCTTC.

The chain links TRBV7-2 to TRBJ2-1, with 9 bases identical to TRBD2. There are 15 residues in the CDR3. The V gene end was trimmed by 5 bases and the J gene end by 4 bases; junction bases not matched to a gene: 6. From germline, CDR1 is SGHTA and CDR2 FQGNSA. CDR3 sequence: CASSRLAGDYNEQFF. The CDR3 DNA reads TGTGCCAGCAGCCGCTTAGCGGGAGATTACAATGAGCAGTTCTTC. The complete variable domain, with remaining parts taken from reference TRBV7-2 and TRBJ2-1, reads GAGVSQSPSNKVTEKGKDVELRCDPISGHTALYWYRQSLGQGLEFLIYFQGNSAPDKSGLPSDRFSAERTGGSVSTLTIQRTQQEDSAVYLCASSRLAGDYNEQFFGPGTRLTVL.

The rearrangement links TRBV3-1 (or the pseudogene TRBV3-2) to TRBJ1-6; 8 bases map to TRBD1. Germline values: CDR1 LGHDT, CDR2 YNNKEL (reference sequence). The V and J ends lost 2 bases and 9 bases, in that order; junction bases with no gene match: 9. CDR3 length: 16 amino acids. The CDR3 DNA follows: TGTGCCAGCAGCCAAAGGATGACAGGGGTTGGTTCACCCCTCCACTTT. Translation gives CASSQRMTGVGSPLHF.

The chain is built from TRBV30 and TRBJ1-1; a possible D gene is TRBD1 (5 bases). The ends were cut back, 1 base at V and 1 base at J, with 7 bases in the middle. The CDR3 is 13 residues long. The germline gives CDR1 GTSNPN, CDR2 SVGIG (reference sequence). The CDR3 coding sequence is TGTGCCTGGAGTGATGACAGGAACACTGAAGCTTTCTTT. Its translation: CAWSDDRNTEAFF.

J is TRBJ2-2 and V is TRBV10-2; D possibly matches TRBD1 or TRBD2 (5 bases each). From germline, CDR1 is WSHSY and CDR2 SAAADI. The CDR3 is 14 residues long. Trimming removed 4 bases at V and 4 bases at J, with 10 bases between. CDR3 sequence: CASSVGGPTGELFF. Written as DNA, the CDR3 is TGCGCCAGCAGTGTTGGGGGACCCACCGGGGAGCTGTTTTTT.

The gene calls are TRBV5-4 and TRBJ1-2, with 8 bases identical to TRBD1. V lost 0 bases and J lost 5; bases outside the gene matches: 6. Germline loops: CDR1 SGHNT, CDR2 YYREEE (reference sequence). CDR3 length: 15 residues. The CDR3 DNA sequence: TGTGCCAGCAGCTTGGGTGCAGGGGGCGCGTATGGCTACACCTTC. Protein product: CASSLGAGGAYGYTF.

This clone was seen a handful of times. This chain connects TRBV7-8 to TRBJ1-2, with TRBD1 matching 10 bases. The CDR3 totals 14 residues. Germline V CDR1 and CDR2: SGHVS, FQNEAQ. Trimming took 5 bases from V and 7 from J; bases not matched to a gene: 7. DNA of the CDR3: TGTGCCAGCAGCCCCGACAGGGGGCATCGTGGCTACACCTTC. Amino acids: CASSPDRGHRGYTF. Based on the CDR3 plus reference TRBV7-8 and TRBJ1-2, the full variable domain is GAGVSQSPRYKVAKRGQDVALRCDPISGHVSLFWYQQALGQGPEFLTYFQNEAQLDKSGLPSDRFFAERPEGSVSTLKIQRTQQEDSAVYLCASSPDRGHRGYTFGSGTRLTVV.

The V call is TRBV6-5, the J call TRBJ1-2, with D unclear. Between the trimmed V and J ends, which lost 6 bases and 4 bases, there was a span of 9 bases. Germline CDR1 is MNHEY and CDR2 is SVGAGI. The CDR3 is 12 residues long. CDR3 bases: TGTGCCAGCAGCCCCGGCCCCTATGGCTACACCTTC. This translates into CASSPGPYGYTF.

The chain links TRBV28 to TRBJ1-6, with no clear D. Germline V gene data show CDR1 as MDHEN and CDR2 as SYDVKM. Trimming removed 3 bases from V and 8 bases from J, with 14 bases in between. This CDR3 spans 15 amino acids. For the CDR3, the DNA is TGTGCCAGCAGTTTGGGGTCCGGTGGCGATTCACCCCTCCACTTT. It translates to CASSLGSGGDSPLHF.

V usage is TRBV29-1 and J usage is TRBJ1-2; D is possibly TRBD1 (5 bases). The V gene lost 5 bases and the J gene lost 3 bases, with 16 bases spanning the gap. The germline V gene encodes CDR1 SQVTM and CDR2 ANQGSEA. The CDR3 length is 14 residues. The CDR3 DNA reads TGCAGCGTTCAGCCAGGGACCGATGACTATGGCTACACCTTC. Residues: CSVQPGTDDYGYTF. Full variable domain (outside the CDR3, taken from reference TRBV29-1 and TRBJ1-2): SAVISQKPSRDICQRGTSLTIQCQVDSQVTMMFWYRQQPGQSLTLIATANQGSEATYESGFVIDKFPISRPNLTFSTLTVSNMSPEDSSIYLCSVQPGTDDYGYTFGSGTRLTVV.

The chain employs TRBV30 and TRBJ1-6; D is unresolved. This CDR3 contains 13 residues. In germline, CDR1 is GTSNPN, CDR2 SVGIG (reference sequence). V was clipped by 3 bases and J by 2 bases, with 5 bases between them. The CDR3 region has the DNA TGTGCCTGGAGCAGGCCCTATAATTCACCCCTCCACTTT. This translates into CAWSRPYNSPLHF. The full variable domain, its missing parts supplied by reference TRBV30 and TRBJ1-6, is SQTIHQWPATLVQPVGSPLSLECTVEGTSNPNLYWYRQAAGRGLQLLFYSVGIGQISSEVPQNLSASRPQDRQFILSSKKLLLSDSGFYLCAWSRPYNSPLHFGNGTRLTVT.

The chain carries TRBV4-1 and TRBJ1-1; 8 bases line up with TRBD1. This CDR3 has 15 residues. Germline V gene sequence: CDR1 MGHRA, CDR2 YSYEKL. Trimming at V came to 2 bases and at J to 3 bases, leaving 5 bases not matched to a gene. In nucleotides, the CDR3 is TGCGCCAGCAGCCAACCACCCAGGGGGCACACTGAAGCTTTCTTT. This translates into CASSQPPRGHTEAFF.

The V and J genes are TRBV11-2 and TRBJ1-2; D unclear. The germline V and J ends were trimmed by 0 bases and 4 bases, with 3 bases remaining between them. This CDR3 spans 12 amino acids. Germline V lookup: CDR1 SGHAT, CDR2 FQNNGV. The CDR3 DNA follows: TGTGCCAGCAGCTTAGACGCCTATGGCTACACCTTC. Its translation is CASSLDAYGYTF.

V gene TRBV5-6 combines with J gene TRBJ2-4; D unresolved. This CDR3 has 15 amino acids. Germline values: CDR1 SGHDT, CDR2 YYEEEE. Trimming took off 2 bases at V and 0 bases at J, with 9 bases between the two ends. The CDR3 is CASSFGPVAKNIQYF. In nucleotides, the CDR3 is TGTGCCAGCAGCTTCGGGCCGGTAGCCAAAAACATTCAGTACTTC.

A single count supports this clone. The rearrangement links TRBV3-1 (or the pseudogene TRBV3-2) to TRBJ1-1; D remains unclear. The CDR3 runs 12 residues. The germline V gene has CDR1 LGHDT and CDR2 YNNKEL (reference sequence). V dropped 4 bases and J dropped 1 base, with 4 bases sitting between them. CDR3 residues: CASSLSNTEAFF. As DNA, the CDR3 is TGTGCCAGCAGCCTTTCGAACACTGAAGCTTTCTTT.

The chain is built from TRBV18 and TRBJ1-1, with D uncertain. The V gene's germline CDR1 is KGHSH and CDR2 LQKENI. Trimming shortened V by 1 base and J by 3 bases, and 12 bases separated the two germline ends. This CDR3 contains 15 residues. CDR3: CASSPRITGDTEAFF. The CDR3 DNA is TGTGCCAGCTCACCACGGATCACTGGGGACACTGAAGCTTTCTTT.

This chain joins TRBV9 and TRBJ1-4; the D is unclear. CDR1 and CDR2 (germline): SGDLS, YYNGEE. The CDR3 sequence is 14 residues long. V lost 2 bases and J lost 3, with 8 bases in between. The chain's CDR3 is CASSVGLANEKLFF. The CDR3 nucleotides are TGTGCCAGCAGCGTGGGTTTAGCTAATGAAAAACTGTTTTTT.

This chain connects TRBV6-1 to TRBJ2-1; maybe TRBD1 (7 bases). This CDR3 contains 16 residues. V shed 4 bases and J shed 4 bases, with 17 bases lying between them. Germline V lookup: CDR1 MNHNS, CDR2 SASEGT. CDR3 nucleotide sequence: TGTGCCAGCAGTGGGGGGGTGACGGGACAGTACAATGAGCAGTTCTTC. Amino acid sequence: CASSGGVTGQYNEQFF.